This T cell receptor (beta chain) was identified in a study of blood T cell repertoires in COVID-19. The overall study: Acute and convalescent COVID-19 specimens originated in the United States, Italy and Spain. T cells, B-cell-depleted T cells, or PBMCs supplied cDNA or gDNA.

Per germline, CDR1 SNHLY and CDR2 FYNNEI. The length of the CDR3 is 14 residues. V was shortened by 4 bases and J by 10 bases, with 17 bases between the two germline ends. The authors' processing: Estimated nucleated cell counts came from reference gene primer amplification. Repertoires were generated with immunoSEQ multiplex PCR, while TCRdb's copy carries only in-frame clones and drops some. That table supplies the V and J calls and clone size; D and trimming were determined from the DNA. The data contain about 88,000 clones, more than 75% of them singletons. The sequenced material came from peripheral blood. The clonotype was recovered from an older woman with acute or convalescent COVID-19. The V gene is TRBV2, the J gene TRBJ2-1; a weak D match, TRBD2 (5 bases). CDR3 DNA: TGTGCCAGCAGTGGGAGACTAATCCCATGGGAGCAGTTCTTC. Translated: CASSGRLIPWEQFF.